This T cell receptor beta chain is drawn from a study of identical twins. The study, taken as a whole, reports: Modeled out-of-frame TCR alpha sharing in monozygotic twins fell below observed levels. Whereas memory repertoires showed no such difference, abundant cord blood beta clonotypes carried fewer insertions. Researchers caution that invariant MAIT and iNKT cells could partly confound zero-insertion analyses.

This clonotype was seen many times. Its antigen is not identified. TCRdb independently ran MiXCR on the 5' RACE reads; one entry per CDR3 protein. The sample has about 240,000 distinct CDR3 sequences, about 10% seen once. Germline CDR1 and CDR2: SNHLY and FYNNEI. This CDR3 spans 15 amino acids. Trimming removed 6 bases from V and 4 bases from J, with 19 bases in between. Sequencing was performed on memory T cells sorted from blood. The chain joins TRBV2 to TRBJ2-7; perhaps D is TRBD1 or TRBD2 (6 bases each). The receptor's source is a man over 45 in good health. The CDR3 loop is CASSNPGGREYEQYF. CDR3 DNA: TGTGCCAGCAGCAACCCCGGGGGCAGGGAGTACGAGCAGTACTTC.